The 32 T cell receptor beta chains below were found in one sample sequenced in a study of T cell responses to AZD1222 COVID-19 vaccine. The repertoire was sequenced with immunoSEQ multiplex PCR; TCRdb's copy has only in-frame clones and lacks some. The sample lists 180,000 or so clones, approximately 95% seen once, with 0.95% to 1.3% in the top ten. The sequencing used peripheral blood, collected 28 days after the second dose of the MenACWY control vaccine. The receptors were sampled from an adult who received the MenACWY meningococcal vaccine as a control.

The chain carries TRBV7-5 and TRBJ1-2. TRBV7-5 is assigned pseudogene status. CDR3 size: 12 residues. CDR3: CARSVQGGGYTF. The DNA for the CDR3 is TGTGCCAGAAGCGTACAGGGAGGAGGCTACACCTTC.

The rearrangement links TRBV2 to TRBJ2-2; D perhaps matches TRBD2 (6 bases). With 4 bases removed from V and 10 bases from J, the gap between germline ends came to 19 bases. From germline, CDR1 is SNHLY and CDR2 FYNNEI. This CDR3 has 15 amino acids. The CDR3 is CASSGRAGPGKELFF. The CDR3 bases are TGTGCCAGCAGTGGTCGGGCGGGACCGGGTAAGGAGCTGTTTTTT.

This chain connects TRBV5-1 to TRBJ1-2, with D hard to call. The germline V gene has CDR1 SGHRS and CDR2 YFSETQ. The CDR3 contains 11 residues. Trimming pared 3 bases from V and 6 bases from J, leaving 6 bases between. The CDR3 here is CASSSMDGYTF. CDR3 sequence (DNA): TGCGCCAGCAGCTCCATGGATGGCTACACCTTC.

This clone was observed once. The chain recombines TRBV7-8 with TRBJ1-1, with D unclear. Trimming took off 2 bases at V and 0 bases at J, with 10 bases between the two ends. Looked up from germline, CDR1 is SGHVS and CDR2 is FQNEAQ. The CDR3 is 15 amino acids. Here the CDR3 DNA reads TGTGCCAGCAGCTTATTAACAACGGTGAACACTGAAGCTTTCTTT. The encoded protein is CASSLLTTVNTEAFF.

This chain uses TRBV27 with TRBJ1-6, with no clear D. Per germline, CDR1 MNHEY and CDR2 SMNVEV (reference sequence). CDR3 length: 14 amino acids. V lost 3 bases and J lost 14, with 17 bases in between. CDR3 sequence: CASSFGGLDSALHF. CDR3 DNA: TGTGCCAGCAGTTTTGGAGGCCTAGATTCGGCCCTCCACTTT.

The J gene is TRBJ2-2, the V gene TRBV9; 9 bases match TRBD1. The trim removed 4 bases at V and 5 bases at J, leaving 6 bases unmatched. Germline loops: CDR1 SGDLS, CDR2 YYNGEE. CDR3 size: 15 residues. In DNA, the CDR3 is TGTGCCAGCAGCCCCCGGGACAGGGTTACCGGGGAGCTGTTTTTT. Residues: CASSPRDRVTGELFF.

The CDR3 bases are TGTGCCAGCAGTCGGACAGGCTATGGCTACACCTTC. This translates into CASSRTGYGYTF. The chain recombines TRBV28 with TRBJ1-2, with 7 bases that match TRBD1. With V trimmed by 5 bases and J by 4 bases, 1 base remained unmatched. The CDR3 is 12 amino acids. CDR1 and CDR2 from the germline V gene are MDHEN and SYDVKM.

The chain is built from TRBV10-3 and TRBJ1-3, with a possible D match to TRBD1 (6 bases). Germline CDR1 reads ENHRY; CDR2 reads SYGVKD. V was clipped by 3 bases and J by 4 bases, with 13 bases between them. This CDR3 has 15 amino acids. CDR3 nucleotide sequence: TGTGCCATCAGTGACCCCGGGACAAACGGAAACACCATATATTTT. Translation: CAISDPGTNGNTIYF.

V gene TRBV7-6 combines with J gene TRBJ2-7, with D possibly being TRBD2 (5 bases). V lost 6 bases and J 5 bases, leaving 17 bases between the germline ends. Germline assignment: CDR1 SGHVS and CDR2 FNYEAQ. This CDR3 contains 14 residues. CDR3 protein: CASSLAPSWDEQYF. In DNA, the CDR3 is TGTGCCAGCAGTCTAGCTCCCAGCTGGGACGAGCAGTACTTC.

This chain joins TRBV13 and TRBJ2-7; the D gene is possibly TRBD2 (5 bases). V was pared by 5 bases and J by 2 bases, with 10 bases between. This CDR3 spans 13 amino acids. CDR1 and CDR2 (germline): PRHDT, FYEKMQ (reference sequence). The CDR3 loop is CASSPEGAYEQYF. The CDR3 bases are TGTGCCAGCAGCCCAGAGGGAGCCTACGAGCAGTACTTC.

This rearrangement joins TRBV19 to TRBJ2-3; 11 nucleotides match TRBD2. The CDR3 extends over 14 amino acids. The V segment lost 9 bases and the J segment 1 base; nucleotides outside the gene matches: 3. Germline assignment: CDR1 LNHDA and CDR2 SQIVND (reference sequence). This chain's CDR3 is CASRTSGRTDTQYF. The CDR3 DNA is TGTGCCAGCCGGACTAGCGGGCGCACAGATACGCAGTATTTT.

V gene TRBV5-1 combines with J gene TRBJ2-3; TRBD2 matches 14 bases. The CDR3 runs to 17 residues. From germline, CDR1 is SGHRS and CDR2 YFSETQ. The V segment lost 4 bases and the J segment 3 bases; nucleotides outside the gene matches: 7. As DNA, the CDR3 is TGCGCCAGCAGCGACGGACTAGCGGGGGGAACAACAGATACGCAGTATTTT. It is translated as CASSDGLAGGTTDTQYF.

For the CDR3, the DNA is TGCGCCAGCAGCCAACTAAGGGACCCCTACGGCTACACCTTC. Protein sequence: CASSQLRDPYGYTF. This chain connects TRBV4-3 to TRBJ1-2, with a weak D call TRBD1 (5 bases). This CDR3 is 14 amino acids long. CDR1 LGHNA and CDR2 YSLEER come from the germline V gene. The germline V and J ends were trimmed by 2 bases and 8 bases, with 15 bases remaining between them.

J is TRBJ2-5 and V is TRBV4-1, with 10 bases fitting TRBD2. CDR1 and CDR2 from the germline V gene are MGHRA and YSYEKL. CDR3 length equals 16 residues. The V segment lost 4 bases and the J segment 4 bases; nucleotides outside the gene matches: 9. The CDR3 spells CASSPFPERGGETQYF. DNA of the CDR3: TGCGCCAGCAGCCCCTTCCCAGAGCGGGGGGGAGAGACCCAGTACTTC.

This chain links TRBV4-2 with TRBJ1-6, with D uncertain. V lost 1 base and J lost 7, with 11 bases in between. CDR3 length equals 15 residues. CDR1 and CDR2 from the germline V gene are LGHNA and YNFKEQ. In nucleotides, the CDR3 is TGTGCCAGCAGCCAAGGTTCCATCATGAATTCACCCCTCCACTTT. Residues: CASSQGSIMNSPLHF.

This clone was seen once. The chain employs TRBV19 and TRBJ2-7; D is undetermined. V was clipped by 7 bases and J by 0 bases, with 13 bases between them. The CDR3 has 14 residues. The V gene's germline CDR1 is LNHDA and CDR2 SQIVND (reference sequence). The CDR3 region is CASKYRQTSYEQYF. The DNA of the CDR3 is TGTGCCAGTAAGTATAGGCAGACCTCCTACGAGCAGTACTTC.

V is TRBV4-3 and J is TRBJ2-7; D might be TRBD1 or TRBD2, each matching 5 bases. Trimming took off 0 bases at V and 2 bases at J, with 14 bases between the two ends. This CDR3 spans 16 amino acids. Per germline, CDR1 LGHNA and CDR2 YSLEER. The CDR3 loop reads CASSQEWGSYPYEQYF. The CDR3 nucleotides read TGCGCCAGCAGCCAAGAGTGGGGGTCCTATCCCTACGAGCAGTACTTC.

For the CDR3, the DNA is TGCGCCAGCAGCCCGGGACAGGGGGTTCAGCAGTACTTC. It yields the protein CASSPGQGVQQYF. This chain connects TRBV5-1 to TRBJ2-7, with 11 bases lining up with TRBD1. The CDR3 runs to 13 residues. Per germline, CDR1 SGHRS and CDR2 YFSETQ. V was clipped by 4 bases and J by 8 bases; unmatched bases: 5.

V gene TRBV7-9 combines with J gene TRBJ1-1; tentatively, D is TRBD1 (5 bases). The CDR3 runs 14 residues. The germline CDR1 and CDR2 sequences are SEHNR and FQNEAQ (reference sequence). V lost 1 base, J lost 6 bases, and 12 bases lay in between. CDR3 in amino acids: CASSLEAGVPEAFF. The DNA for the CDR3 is TGTGCCAGCAGCTTAGAGGCGGGGGTCCCTGAAGCTTTCTTT.

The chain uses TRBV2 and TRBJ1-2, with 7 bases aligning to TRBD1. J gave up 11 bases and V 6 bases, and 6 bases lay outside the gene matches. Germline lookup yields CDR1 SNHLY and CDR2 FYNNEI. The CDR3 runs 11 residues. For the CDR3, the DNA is TGTGCCAGCAGCGCGACAGGGTTTTACACCTTC. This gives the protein CASSATGFYTF. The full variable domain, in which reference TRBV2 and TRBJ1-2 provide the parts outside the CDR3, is EPEVTQTPSHQVTQMGQEVILRCVPISNHLYFYWYRQILGQKVEFLVSFYNNEISEKSEIFDDQFSVERPDGSNFTLKIRSTKLEDSAMYFCASSATGFYTFGSGTRLTVV.

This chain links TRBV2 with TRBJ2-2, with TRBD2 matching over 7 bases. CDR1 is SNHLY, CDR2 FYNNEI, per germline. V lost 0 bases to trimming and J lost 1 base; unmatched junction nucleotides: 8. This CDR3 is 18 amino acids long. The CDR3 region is CASSEALLAGVNTGELFF. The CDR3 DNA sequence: TGTGCCAGCAGTGAAGCGCTTCTTGCGGGGGTGAACACCGGGGAGCTGTTTTTT.

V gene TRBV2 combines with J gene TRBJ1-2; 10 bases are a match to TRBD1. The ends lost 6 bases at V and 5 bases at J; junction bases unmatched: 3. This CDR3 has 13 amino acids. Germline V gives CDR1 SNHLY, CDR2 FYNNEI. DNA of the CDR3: TGTGCCAGCAGAGGGACAGGGGTTTATGGCTACACCTTC. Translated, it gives CASRGTGVYGYTF.

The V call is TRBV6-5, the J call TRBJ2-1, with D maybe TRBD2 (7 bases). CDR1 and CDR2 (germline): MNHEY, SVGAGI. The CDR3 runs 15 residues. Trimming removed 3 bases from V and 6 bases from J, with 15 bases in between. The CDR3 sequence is CASSYGAGTPNEQFF. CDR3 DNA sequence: TGTGCCAGCAGTTATGGAGCGGGGACACCCAATGAGCAGTTCTTC.

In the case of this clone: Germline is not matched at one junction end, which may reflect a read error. DNA for the CDR3: TGTGCCAGCAGCCTAGCCGGTAATGAAAAACTGTTTTTT. It codes for CASSLAGNEKLFF. The chain couples TRBV7-2 to TRBJ1-4; D unresolved. CDR3 length: 13 amino acids. Germline CDR1 is SGHTA and CDR2 is FQGNSA.

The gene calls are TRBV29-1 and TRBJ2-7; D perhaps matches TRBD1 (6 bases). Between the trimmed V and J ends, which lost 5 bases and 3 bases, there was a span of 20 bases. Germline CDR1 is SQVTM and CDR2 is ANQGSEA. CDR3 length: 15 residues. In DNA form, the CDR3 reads TGCAGCGTTCAAAGCCGGGACAAAGGGAGCTACGAGCAGTACTTC. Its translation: CSVQSRDKGSYEQYF.

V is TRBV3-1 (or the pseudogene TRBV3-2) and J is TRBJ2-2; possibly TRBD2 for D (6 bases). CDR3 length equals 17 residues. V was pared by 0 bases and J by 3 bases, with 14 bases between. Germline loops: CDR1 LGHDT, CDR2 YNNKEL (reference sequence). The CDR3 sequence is CASSQDMLGTYTGELFF. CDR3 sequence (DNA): TGTGCCAGCAGCCAAGACATGTTGGGGACTTACACCGGGGAGCTGTTTTTT.

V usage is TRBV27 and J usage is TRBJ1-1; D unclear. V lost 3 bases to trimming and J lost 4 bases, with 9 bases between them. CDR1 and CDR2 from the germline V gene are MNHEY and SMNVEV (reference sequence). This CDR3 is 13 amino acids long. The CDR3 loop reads CASSFRDGTEAFF. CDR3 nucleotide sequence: TGTGCCAGCAGTTTCAGAGACGGCACTGAAGCTTTCTTT.

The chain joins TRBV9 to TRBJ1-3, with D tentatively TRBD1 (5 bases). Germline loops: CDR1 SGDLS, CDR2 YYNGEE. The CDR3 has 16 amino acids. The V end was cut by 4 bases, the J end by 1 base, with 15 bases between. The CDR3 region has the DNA TGTGCCAGCAGCCCAAGACAGTCTTATTCTGGAAACACCATATATTTT. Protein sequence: CASSPRQSYSGNTIYF.

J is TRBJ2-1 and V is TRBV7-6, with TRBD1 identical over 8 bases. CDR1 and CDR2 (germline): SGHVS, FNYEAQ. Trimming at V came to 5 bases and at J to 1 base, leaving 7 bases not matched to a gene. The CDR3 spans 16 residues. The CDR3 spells CASSIGQGGSYNEQFF. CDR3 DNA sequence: TGTGCCAGCAGCATCGGACAGGGAGGATCCTACAATGAGCAGTTCTTC.

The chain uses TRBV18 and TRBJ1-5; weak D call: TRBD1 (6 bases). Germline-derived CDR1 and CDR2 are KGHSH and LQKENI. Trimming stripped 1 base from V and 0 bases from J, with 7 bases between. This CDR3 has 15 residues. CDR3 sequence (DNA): TGTGCCAGCTCACCACGACAGGCTAGCAATCAGCCCCAGCATTTT. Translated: CASSPRQASNQPQHF.

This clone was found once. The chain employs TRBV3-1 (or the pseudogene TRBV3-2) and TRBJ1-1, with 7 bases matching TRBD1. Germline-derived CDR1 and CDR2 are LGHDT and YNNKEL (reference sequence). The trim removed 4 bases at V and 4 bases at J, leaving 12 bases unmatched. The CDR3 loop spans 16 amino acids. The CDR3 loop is CASSPRDRGGGTEAFF. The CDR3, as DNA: TGTGCCAGCAGCCCGCGGGACAGAGGGGGGGGCACTGAAGCTTTCTTT.

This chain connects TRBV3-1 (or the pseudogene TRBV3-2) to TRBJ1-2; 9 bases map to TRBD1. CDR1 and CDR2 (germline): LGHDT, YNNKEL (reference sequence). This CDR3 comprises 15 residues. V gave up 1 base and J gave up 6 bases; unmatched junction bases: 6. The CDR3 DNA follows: TGTGCCAGCAGCCAAGGGAGAGGGACAGGGAATGGCTACACCTTC. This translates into CASSQGRGTGNGYTF.